The source of this TCR beta chain is a study of response to subunit inactivated influenza vaccine. TCRdb fed the RT-PCR reads into MiXCR, producing one record per CDR3 protein. The data contain about 570,000 distinct CDR3 sequences, around 11% of them singletons. From germline, CDR1 is SGHVS and CDR2 FQNEAQ. Trimming removed 5 bases from V and 5 bases from J; junction bases left unmatched: 11. The CDR3 has 16 residues. This sample was shared with a second study, whose subject was T cells expressing NK-cell markers. That report adds: Generation of TCR beta cDNA was performed by 5'RACE template switching incorporating UMIs. Researchers got TCR beta repertoires out of sorted CD3+CD56+NKG2C+, CD3+CD56+NKG2C- and CD3+CD56-NKG2C+ T cells. Seven HCMV-seropositive donors and one seronegative donor made up the eight sequenced donors. In several experiments, sorting was confined to alpha-beta TCR T cells through use of an anti-gamma-delta TCR antibody. CD8+ T cells in more than five donors included dominant NKG2C+ clonotypes at roughly 1.0-7.5%.

The rearrangement links TRBV7-8 to TRBJ2-3, with 9 bases fitting TRBD1. The TCR comes from a man between 50 and 59 years old who received an inactivated influenza vaccine. The input for sequencing was PBMCs from blood, taken on the day of vaccination. This CDR3 reads CASSSVEDRGRDTQYF. As DNA, the CDR3 is TGTGCCAGCAGCAGCGTGGAGGACAGGGGAAGAGATACGCAGTATTTT. Full variable domain (outside the CDR3, taken from reference TRBV7-8 and TRBJ2-3): GAGVSQSPRYKVAKRGQDVALRCDPISGHVSLFWYQQALGQGPEFLTYFQNEAQLDKSGLPSDRFFAERPEGSVSTLKIQRTQQEDSAVYLCASSSVEDRGRDTQYFGPGTRLTVL.